These 3 T cell receptor beta chains came from one sample sequenced in a study of cytomegalovirus exposure and HLA in healthy donors. With 60 Vbeta and 13 Jbeta primers, the PCR was carried out. Some clones are missing from TCRdb's copy, which holds only in-frame ones; the method was immunoSEQ multiplex PCR. The data contain roughly 170,000 clones, about three quarters of them singletons. Sequencing was done on a sample of PBMCs. The source is a female donor in good health and CMV-seronegative.

A single count supports this clone. Germline is not matched at one junction end, which may reflect a read error. V and J are TRBV5-1 and TRBJ2-6; the D gene is possibly TRBD1 (5 bases). This CDR3 has 17 amino acids. Per the germline V gene, CDR1 is SGHRS and CDR2 is YFSETQ. Here the CDR3 reads CASSPQGRSSGANGLTF. The CDR3 nucleotides read TGCGCCAGCAGCCCACAAGGACGGAGCTCTGGGGCCAACGGCCTGACTTTC.

The chain employs TRBV30 and TRBJ1-1, with D perhaps matching TRBD1 (6 bases). Trimming shortened V by 2 bases and J by 10 bases, and 11 bases separated the two germline ends. This CDR3 comprises 11 residues. CDR1 GTSNPN and CDR2 SVGIG come from the germline V gene (reference sequence). CDR3 sequence reads: CAWSSTGRAFF. The DNA of the CDR3 is TGTGCCTGGAGTTCAACAGGGAGAGCTTTCTTT.

The chain is built from TRBV4-2 and TRBJ2-7; 7 bases map to TRBD1. This CDR3 contains 16 residues. V dropped 2 bases and J dropped 2; count of bases not matched to a gene: 9. Germline CDR1 is LGHNA and CDR2 is YNFKEQ. CDR3 residues: CASSQTTGTVPYEQYF. Written as DNA, the CDR3 is TGTGCCAGCAGCCAAACTACCGGGACAGTGCCCTACGAGCAGTACTTC.